These T cell receptor beta chains were read from a single sample in a study of blood T cell repertoires in COVID-19. Generated by immunoSEQ multiplex PCR, the TCRdb table keeps only in-frame clones and is missing some. The sample consists of some 300,000 clones, about 82% of them appearing once. Sequencing used peripheral blood. The receptor set was obtained from a woman in her fifties or sixties with active or convalescent COVID-19. Each CDR3 is given with its conserved first and last residue. D genes are given only for firm matches.

CDR3: CASSLGPSLINSPLHF
D: NA
V: TRBV7-9

CDR3: CASKRESYTGELFF
D: NA
V: TRBV27

CDR3: CSVGTGSSGNTIYF
D: NA
V: TRBV29-1

CDR3: CSVLTGGVDEKLFF
D: NA
V: TRBV29-1

CDR3: CASRSQGGLGNQPQHF
D: TRBD1
V: TRBV28

CDR3: CASSLGRQYYDEQYF
D: NA
V: TRBV5-6

CDR3: CASSFSSYEQYF
D: NA
V: TRBV7-2

CDR3: CASSQDAPSSYNEQFF
D: NA
V: TRBV4-1

CDR3: CASSWSYRGTSGANVLTF
D: TRBD1
V: TRBV19

CDR3: CASSGTSQETQYF
D: TRBD2
V: TRBV12-3/TRBV12-4

CDR3: CASSPGLAGERTGELFF
D: TRBD2
V: TRBV9

CDR3: CASSPVEGTGNTGELFF
D: NA
V: TRBV18

CDR3: CASKTGGRTEAFF
D: TRBD1
V: TRBV12-3/TRBV12-4

CDR3: CASSHSAPGQGPLPLRPQHF
D: TRBD1
V: TRBV23-1

CDR3: CASSLRGMRANTEAFF
D: NA
V: TRBV18

CDR3: CASSLGTWGNSPLHF
D: NA
V: TRBV5-1

CDR3: CASSFRDRGVYEQYF
D: TRBD1
V: TRBV11-2

CDR3: CASSVQSLSNQPQHF
D: NA
V: TRBV2

CDR3: CASSTRTGPEAFF
D: TRBD1
V: TRBV5-1

CDR3: CAWSKGQGGNTIYF
D: TRBD1
V: TRBV30

CDR3: CASSEGRQPQHF
D: NA
V: TRBV25-1

CDR3: CASSQVAGGYNEQFF
D: TRBD2
V: TRBV4-1

CDR3: CACTPRGSSYEQYF
D: TRBD1
V: TRBV30

CDR3: CASSLRQGRGTDTQYF
D: TRBD1
V: TRBV19

CDR3: CASSSSSAHEQYF
D: NA
V: TRBV11-3

CDR3: CASSPPGTGGQGDTEAFF
D: NA
V: TRBV18

CDR3: CASSPPMNTEAFF
D: NA
V: TRBV28

CDR3: CASSRARDINNEQFF
D: NA
V: TRBV7-6

CDR3: CAPSPRPGGANVLTF
D: NA
V: TRBV5-1

CDR3: CASSLSTANTGELFF
D: NA
V: TRBV7-8

CDR3: CASSMTQGTPLHF
D: NA
V: TRBV12-3/TRBV12-4

CDR3: CASSVGLRDTNTEAFF
D: NA
V: TRBV9

CDR3: CASSDRGSEKLFF
D: NA
V: TRBV12-3/TRBV12-4

CDR3: CASSPTTRGNTEAFF
D: NA
V: TRBV3-1/TRBV3-2

CDR3: CASRQGFDGYTF
D: TRBD1
V: TRBV27

CDR3: CASSDRQGSNTEAFF
D: TRBD1
V: TRBV19

CDR3: CASSFTAGEETQYF
D: TRBD2
V: TRBV5-1

CDR3: CASSLAGQGWTEQFF
D: TRBD1
V: TRBV5-1

CDR3: CASSLVKGGNTEAFF
D: NA
V: TRBV13

CDR3: CASSLGRASGTPYEQYF
D: TRBD2
V: TRBV7-9

CDR3: CASSLFAGLATRSTDTQYF
D: NA
V: TRBV5-6

CDR3: CAIARDRNTEAFF
D: TRBD1
V: TRBV10-3

CDR3: CASSLGQGGDEQYF
D: NA
V: TRBV5-1

CDR3: CASSVGGGSAHGYTF
D: NA
V: TRBV9

CDR3: CASRTNTGLPISTDTQYF
D: NA
V: TRBV28

CDR3: CSASSDTNVLTF
D: NA
V: TRBV20-1

CDR3: CASSYSAGAFEQFF
D: TRBD2
V: TRBV6-2/TRBV6-3

CDR3: CASRVGTSGSWELFF
D: TRBD2
V: TRBV6-5

CDR3: CAISETQGRLNSNQPQHF
D: NA
V: TRBV10-3

CDR3: CASSFNSLSYNEQFF
D: NA
V: TRBV5-1

CDR3: CASSPSGRQGEQFF
D: TRBD2
V: TRBV3-1/TRBV3-2

CDR3: CASSFWRARDEQFF
D: NA
V: TRBV11-2

CDR3: CASSSGLAGGLYSYEQYF
D: TRBD2
V: TRBV27

CDR3: CASATGGTGAVKTQYF
D: TRBD1
V: TRBV18

CDR3: CASSTWTGGGAQPQHF
D: TRBD1
V: TRBV19